A selection of T cell receptor beta chains follows, all from one sample in a study of CXCR3-negative and CXCR3-positive naive CD8 T cells. TCRdb reprocessed the 5' RACE reads and reports one entry per CDR3 protein, with no DNA. Here the sample table reports about 84,000 distinct CDR3 sequences. Sequenced sample: naive CXCR3+ CD8+ T cells from blood. These receptors all stem from a human donor in good health. Some clones in this sample may be carry-over from other donors' samples. Each CDR3 is given with its conserved first and last residue.

>TRBV29-1|TRBJ1-1
CSVSGFESTEAFF
>TRBV7-9|TRBJ1-2
CASSAAGAKNYGYTF
>TRBV28|TRBJ1-2
CASSFGSGYTF
>TRBV5-6|TRBJ1-1
CASSFQGALSEAFF
>TRBV9|TRBJ2-1
CASSVVGQREFNEQFF
>TRBV7-6|TRBJ2-1
CASSQGGANEQFF
>TRBV19|TRBJ2-4
CASSIQPAGGDIQYF
>TRBV6-4|TRBJ2-2
CASSDSGGPITGELFF
>TRBV27|TRBJ2-7
CASSTEAPYEQYF
>TRBV15|TRBJ2-5
CATSLGSGWETQYF
>TRBV28|TRBJ2-1
CASSFNPGQGRYNEQFF
>TRBV28|TRBJ2-1
CASSQNDFFVFF
>TRBV28|TRBJ2-5
CASSLAELASGAETQYF
>TRBV4-1|TRBJ2-3
CASSQLADTQYF
>TRBV9|TRBJ2-7
CASSAGTVSYEQYF
>TRBV10-2|TRBJ1-1
CASSEGGPEAFF
>TRBV7-6|TRBJ2-1
CASSLEGIDEQFF
>TRBV29-1|TRBJ2-7
CSVQVDWDEQYF
>TRBV6-6|TRBJ2-3
CASSSRSYTDTQYF
>TRBV9|TRBJ2-1
CASSEDPEGSYNEQFF
>TRBV19|TRBJ2-7
CATLGGASYEQYF
>TRBV29-1|TRBJ1-4
CSVEENPDRGLGNEELFF
>TRBV7-2|TRBJ1-5
CASSFSGGNQPQHF
>TRBV28|TRBJ2-1
CASSFATPLLGNEQFF
>TRBV2|TRBJ2-3
CASSGRPGTDTQYF
>TRBV7-9|TRBJ2-7
CASSHKVSYEQYF
>TRBV2|TRBJ1-4
CASSEVQGALDEKLFF
>TRBV29-1|TRBJ2-5
CSVESGTGDWRETQYF
>TRBV7-2|TRBJ2-1
CASSLETGYNEQFF
>TRBV28|TRBJ2-7
CASSLRNSYEQYF
>TRBV7-2|TRBJ2-2
CASSPRRTGELFF
>TRBV7-6|TRBJ2-2
CASSSLAGEYAGELFF
>TRBV6-4|TRBJ2-3
CASSGTSGTDTQYF
>TRBV5-1|TRBJ1-2
CASSPGQLDYGYTF
>TRBV12-3/TRBV12-4|TRBJ1-3
CASIITPPLIGNTIYF
>TRBV14|TRBJ2-7
CASSHPTHSTESYEQYF
>TRBV5-1|TRBJ1-2
CASSPNPTKGQSTYAYGYTF
>TRBV28|TRBJ2-1
CASSLGGVVHNEQFF
>TRBV28|TRBJ1-3
CASSPEAGYGNTIYF
>TRBV29-1|TRBJ1-2
CSAIPGPPYYGYTF
>TRBV5-6|TRBJ1-1
CASSLSAGATAFF
>TRBV6-5|TRBJ2-3
CASRDQVAATDTQYF
>TRBV6-2/TRBV6-3|TRBJ2-7
CASSSFPNEQYF
>TRBV6-6|TRBJ1-1
CASGDRPNTEAFF
>TRBV7-8|TRBJ2-7
CASSLALTGGKHEQYF
>TRBV10-3|TRBJ1-1
CAIREGNTEAFF
>TRBV12-3/TRBV12-4|TRBJ2-7
CASSPHVPPYEQYF
>TRBV28|TRBJ2-7
CASSLFLATSYEQYF
>TRBV7-6|TRBJ2-7
CASSPLRYPEQYF
>TRBV19|TRBJ2-1
CASSSLLAGVLNEQFF
>TRBV3-1|TRBJ1-2
CASSPGWGRYGYTF
>TRBV13|TRBJ1-6
CASSVEDSPLHF
>TRBV6-5|TRBJ2-7
CASSDPRGLYEQYF
>TRBV3-1|TRBJ2-7
CASSGAGPYEQYF
>TRBV3-1|TRBJ1-6
CASSQEQGLGSLHF
>TRBV6-6|TRBJ2-1
CASSYAYRNGGGNEQFF
>TRBV9|TRBJ2-3
CASSQGTTERHTQYF